The sequence of this T cell receptor beta chain was determined in a study of blood T cell repertoires in COVID-19. This clone was seen only a few times. Authors' processing steps: Reference gene primer amplification yielded estimated nucleated cell counts. Measured with immunoSEQ multiplex PCR; TCRdb has only the in-frame clones, and not every one. That table is the source of V, J and clone size, and D and trimming were worked out from the DNA. The sample includes around 87,000 clones, over 70% of them seen just once. The CDR3 spans 10 residues. V lost 1 base and J lost 11, with 8 bases in between. Germline V CDR1 and CDR2: GTSNPN, SVGIG (reference sequence).

Sequences were obtained from peripheral blood. The source is a woman aged 80 or over with acute or convalescent COVID-19. The chain links TRBV30 to TRBJ1-2; D remains ambiguous. CDR3 amino acids: CAWSEAVYTF. CDR3 coding DNA: TGTGCCTGGAGTGAAGCGGTTTACACCTTC.